These T cell receptor beta chains were read from a single sample in a study of shared clonotypes between healthy human individuals. TCRdb's table, derived via immunoSEQ multiplex PCR, lists solely in-frame clones and lacks some. This table holds approximately 320,000 clones, around 86% found once. Specimen: memory CD8+ T cells sorted from blood. These receptors were obtained from a man between 18 and 29 years old in good health. Each CDR3 is given with its conserved first and last residue. The D gene is left open where the match is weak. Size is omitted from some rows. Given values are once, few, many or a class for expanded clones.

cdr3_aa: CASSWTSTGELFF
cdr3_nt: TGCGCCAGCAGCTGGACGAGCACCGGGGAGCTGTTTTTT
cdr3_length: 13
j_call: TRBJ2-2
d_call: .
clone_size: .
v_call: TRBV5-1

cdr3_aa: CASRFAGGPEDEQFF
cdr3_nt: TGTGCCAGCAGATTTGCGGGGGGGCCGGAGGATGAGCAGTTCTTC
cdr3_length: 15
j_call: TRBJ2-1
d_call: TRBD2
clone_size: once
v_call: TRBV5-4

cdr3_aa: CAWSVMAGGLTDTQYF
cdr3_nt: TGTGCCTGGAGTGTAATGGCGGGGGGACTCACAGATACGCAGTATTTT
cdr3_length: 16
j_call: TRBJ2-3
d_call: TRBD2
clone_size: .
v_call: TRBV30

cdr3_aa: CASSQRQGAYEQYF
cdr3_nt: TGCGCCAGCAGCCAAAGACAGGGAGCCTACGAGCAGTACTTC
cdr3_length: 14
j_call: TRBJ2-7
d_call: TRBD1
clone_size: .
v_call: TRBV4-1

cdr3_aa: CASSVGSGTGESDEQFF
cdr3_nt: TGTGCCAGCAGCGTAGGATCCGGGACAGGGGAGTCGGATGAGCAGTTCTTC
cdr3_length: 17
j_call: TRBJ2-1
d_call: TRBD1
clone_size: .
v_call: TRBV9

cdr3_aa: CASSELGAGQPQHF
cdr3_nt: TGTGCCAGCAGTGAATTAGGGGCAGGTCAGCCCCAGCATTTT
cdr3_length: 14
j_call: TRBJ1-5
d_call: .
clone_size: few
v_call: TRBV25-1

cdr3_aa: CASSWPAGWSSYNSPLHF
cdr3_nt: TGTGCCAGCAGCTGGCCTGCGGGTTGGAGCTCCTATAATTCACCCCTCCACTTT
cdr3_length: 18
j_call: TRBJ1-6
d_call: .
clone_size: .
v_call: TRBV7-9

cdr3_aa: CASSLEPSYNSPLHF
cdr3_nt: TGCGCCAGCAGCTTGGAACCCTCCTATAATTCACCCCTCCACTTT
cdr3_length: 15
j_call: TRBJ1-6
d_call: .
clone_size: .
v_call: TRBV5-1

cdr3_aa: CASSSFSGEPPETQYF
cdr3_nt: TGTGCCAGCAGCTCGTTTAGCGGAGAGCCCCCAGAGACCCAGTACTTC
cdr3_length: 16
j_call: TRBJ2-5
d_call: .
clone_size: .
v_call: TRBV7-2

cdr3_aa: CASSIEGVLATDTQYF
cdr3_nt: TGTGCCAGTAGTATAGAGGGAGTTCTAGCGACAGATACGCAGTATTTT
cdr3_length: 16
j_call: TRBJ2-3
d_call: .
clone_size: .
v_call: TRBV19

cdr3_aa: CASRSGDSYEQYF
cdr3_nt: TGTGCCAGCAGGTCAGGGGACTCCTACGAGCAGTACTTC
cdr3_length: 13
j_call: TRBJ2-7
d_call: .
clone_size: .
v_call: TRBV7-9

cdr3_aa: CASSVDPGGFPYNEQFF
cdr3_nt: TGTGCCAGCAGCGTAGATCCGGGGGGGTTTCCCTACAATGAGCAGTTCTTC
cdr3_length: 17
j_call: TRBJ2-1
d_call: TRBD2
clone_size: .
v_call: TRBV9

cdr3_aa: CAIRVDRTYEQYF
cdr3_nt: TGTGCCATCAGAGTAGACAGGACCTACGAGCAGTACTTC
cdr3_length: 13
j_call: TRBJ2-7
d_call: .
clone_size: .
v_call: TRBV10-3

cdr3_aa: CASSYVPSFGGYTF
cdr3_nt: TGTGCCAGCAGCTACGTCCCCTCGTTCGGCGGCTACACCTTC
cdr3_length: 14
j_call: TRBJ1-2
d_call: .
clone_size: .
v_call: TRBV27

cdr3_aa: CASSGQLGSPLHF
cdr3_nt: TGTGCCAGCAGTGGTCAGTTGGGGTCACCCCTCCACTTT
cdr3_length: 13
j_call: TRBJ1-6
d_call: .
clone_size: few
v_call: TRBV2

cdr3_aa: CASTDTDYGYTF
cdr3_nt: TGCGCCAGCACCGACACCGACTATGGCTACACCTTC
cdr3_length: 12
j_call: TRBJ1-2
d_call: .
clone_size: .
v_call: TRBV5-1